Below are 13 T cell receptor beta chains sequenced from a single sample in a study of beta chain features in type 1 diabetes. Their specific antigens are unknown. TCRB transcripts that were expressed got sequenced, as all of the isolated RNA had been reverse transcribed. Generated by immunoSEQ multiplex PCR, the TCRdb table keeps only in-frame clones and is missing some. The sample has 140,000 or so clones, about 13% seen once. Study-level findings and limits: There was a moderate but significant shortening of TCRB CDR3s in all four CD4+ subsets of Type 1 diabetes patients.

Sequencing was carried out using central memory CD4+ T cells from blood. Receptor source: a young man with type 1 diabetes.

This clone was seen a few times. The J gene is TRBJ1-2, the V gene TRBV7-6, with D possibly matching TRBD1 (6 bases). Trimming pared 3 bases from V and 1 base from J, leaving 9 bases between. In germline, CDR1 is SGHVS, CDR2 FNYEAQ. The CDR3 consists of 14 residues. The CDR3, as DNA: TGTGCCAGCAGCTTTGGACAGTTTAACTATGGCTACACCTTC. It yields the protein CASSFGQFNYGYTF.

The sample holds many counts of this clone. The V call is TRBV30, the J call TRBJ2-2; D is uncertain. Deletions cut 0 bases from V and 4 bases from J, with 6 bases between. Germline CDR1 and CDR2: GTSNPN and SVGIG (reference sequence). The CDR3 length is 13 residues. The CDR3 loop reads CAWSVRLTGELFF. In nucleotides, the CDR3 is TGTGCCTGGAGTGTCAGACTCACCGGGGAGCTGTTTTTT.

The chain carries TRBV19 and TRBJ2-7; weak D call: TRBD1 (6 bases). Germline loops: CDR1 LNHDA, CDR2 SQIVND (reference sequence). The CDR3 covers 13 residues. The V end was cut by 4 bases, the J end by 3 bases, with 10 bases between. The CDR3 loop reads CASSTQGNYEQYF. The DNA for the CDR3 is TGTGCCAGTAGTACCCAGGGGAACTACGAGCAGTACTTC.

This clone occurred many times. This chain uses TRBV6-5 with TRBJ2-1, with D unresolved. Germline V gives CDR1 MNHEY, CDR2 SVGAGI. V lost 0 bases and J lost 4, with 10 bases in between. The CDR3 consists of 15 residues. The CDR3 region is CASSYSLGQYNEQFF. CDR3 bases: TGTGCCAGCAGTTACTCGCTAGGGCAGTACAATGAGCAGTTCTTC.

Written as DNA, the CDR3 is TGCGCCAGCAGCTTTGGGACAGCCGACGAGCAGTACTTC. Residues: CASSFGTADEQYF. The chain combines TRBV5-1 with TRBJ2-7; 7 bases agree with TRBD1. Germline V gives CDR1 SGHRS, CDR2 YFSETQ. V was pared by 2 bases and J by 5 bases, with 4 bases of the junction left unmatched. The CDR3 runs 13 residues.

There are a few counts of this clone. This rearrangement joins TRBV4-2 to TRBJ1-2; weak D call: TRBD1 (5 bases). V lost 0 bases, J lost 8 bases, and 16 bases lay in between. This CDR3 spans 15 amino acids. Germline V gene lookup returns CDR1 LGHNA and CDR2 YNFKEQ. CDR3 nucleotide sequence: TGTGCCAGCAGCCAAGATGGTATGGGGCGCAACGGCTACACCTTC. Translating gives CASSQDGMGRNGYTF.

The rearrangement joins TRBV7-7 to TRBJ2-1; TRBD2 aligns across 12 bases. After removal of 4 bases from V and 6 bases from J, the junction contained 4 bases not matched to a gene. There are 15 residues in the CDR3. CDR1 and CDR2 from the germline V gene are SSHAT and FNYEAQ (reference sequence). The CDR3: CASSSTSGGLNEQFF. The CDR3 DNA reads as TGTGCCAGCAGCTCCACTAGCGGGGGGCTCAATGAGCAGTTCTTC.

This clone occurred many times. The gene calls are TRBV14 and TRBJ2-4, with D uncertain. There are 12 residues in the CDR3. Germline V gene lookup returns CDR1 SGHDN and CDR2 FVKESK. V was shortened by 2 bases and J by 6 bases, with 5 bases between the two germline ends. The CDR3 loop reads CASSQSGNIQYF. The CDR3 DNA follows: TGTGCCAGCAGCCAATCCGGAAACATTCAGTACTTC.

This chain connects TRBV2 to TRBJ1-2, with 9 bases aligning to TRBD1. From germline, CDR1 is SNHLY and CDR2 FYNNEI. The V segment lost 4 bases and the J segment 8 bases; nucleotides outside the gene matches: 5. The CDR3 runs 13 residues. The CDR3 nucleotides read TGTGCCAGCAGTGGGCGAACAGGGGGCGGCTACACCTTC. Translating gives CASSGRTGGGYTF.

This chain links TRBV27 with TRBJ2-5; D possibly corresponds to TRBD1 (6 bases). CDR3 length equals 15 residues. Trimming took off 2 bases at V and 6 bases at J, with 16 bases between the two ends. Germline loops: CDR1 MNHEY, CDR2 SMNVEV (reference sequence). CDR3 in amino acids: CASSLRQGKLKTQYF. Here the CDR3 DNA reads TGTGCCAGCAGTTTACGTCAGGGGAAATTGAAGACCCAGTACTTC.

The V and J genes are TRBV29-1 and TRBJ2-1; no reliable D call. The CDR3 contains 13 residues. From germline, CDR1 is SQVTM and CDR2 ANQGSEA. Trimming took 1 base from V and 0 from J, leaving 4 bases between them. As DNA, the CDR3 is TGCAGCGTTGAAGTAAGCTCCTACAATGAGCAGTTCTTC. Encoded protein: CSVEVSSYNEQFF.

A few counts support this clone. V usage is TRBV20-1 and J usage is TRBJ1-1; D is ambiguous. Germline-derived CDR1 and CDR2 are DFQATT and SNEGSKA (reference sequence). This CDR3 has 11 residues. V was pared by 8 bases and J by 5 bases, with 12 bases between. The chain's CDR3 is CSTTLSTEAFF. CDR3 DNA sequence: TGCAGTACCACTCTAAGTACTGAAGCTTTCTTT.

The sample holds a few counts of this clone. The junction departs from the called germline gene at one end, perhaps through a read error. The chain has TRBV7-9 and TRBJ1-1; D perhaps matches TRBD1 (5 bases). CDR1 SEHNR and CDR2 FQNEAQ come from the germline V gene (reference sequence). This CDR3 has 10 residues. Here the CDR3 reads CASSLVGTRF. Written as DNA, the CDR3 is TGTGCCAGCAGCTTAGTAGGGACCCGATTT.